The 14 T cell receptor beta chains below were found in one sample sequenced in a study of molecular identifiers for immune sequencing clone quantification. A single record per CDR3 protein comes from TCRdb applying MiXCR to the PCR reads. The repertoire consists of about 640,000 distinct CDR3 sequences, with 15% to 20% occurring once and the leading ten covering roughly 0.83%. Sequencing used naive CD8+ T cells from blood, with Jurkat cell RNA spiked in. The subset was: FACS-sorted CD8+CD4-CCR7+CD45RA+ naive T cells. All receptors come from a human donor in good health. Some libraries in this study had Jurkat cell RNA spiked in.

Only a few counts were recorded for this clonotype. The gene calls are TRBV14 and TRBJ2-7; D unclear. Trimming cost V 0 bases and J 2 bases, with 11 bases left between them. The CDR3 totals 15 residues. Germline V gives CDR1 SGHDN, CDR2 FVKESK. The CDR3 reads CASSQDRIRTYEQYF. The DNA for the CDR3 is TGTGCCAGCAGCCAAGATAGGATACGGACCTACGAGCAGTACTTC.

This clonotype has a count of ten or more. The chain combines TRBV6-2 or TRBV6-3 with TRBJ2-3; 15 nucleotides match TRBD2. V dropped 1 base and J dropped 3; count of bases not matched to a gene: 11. CDR3 length: 20 amino acids. Per the germline V gene, CDR1 is MNHEY and CDR2 is SVGEGT. The CDR3 spells CASSYLRTSGGGFGTDTQYF. CDR3 nucleotides: TGTGCCAGCAGTTACTTAAGGACTAGCGGGGGGGGCTTCGGAACAGATACGCAGTATTTT.

Regarding this clonotype: The final CDR3 position lacks the conserved phenylalanine or tryptophan, pointing to a likely read error. The chain links TRBV29-1 to TRBJ1-1; D not certain. The CDR3 has 13 amino acids. The germline CDR1 and CDR2 sequences are SQVTM and ANQGSEA. V lost 3 bases to trimming and J lost 1 base, with 9 bases between them. The CDR3 loop is CSVDPPGNTEAFL. Written as DNA, the CDR3 is TGCAGCGTTGACCCCCCGGGGAACACTGAAGCTTTCTTA.

In the case of this clonotype: Since a much larger clone is just one base distant, this may be a read error. The rearrangement uses TRBV13 and TRBJ2-7; 7 bases align to TRBD1. The CDR3 is made up of 14 amino acids. The V gene end was trimmed by 0 bases and the J gene end by 9 bases; junction bases not matched to a gene: 8. Germline CDR1 PRHDT, CDR2 FYEKMQ (reference sequence). This CDR3 reads CASSLGQGSIGQYF. DNA for the CDR3: TGTGCCAGCAGCTTAGGACAGGGGAGTATCGGGCAGTACTTC.

The sample holds many counts of this clonotype. The chain carries TRBV6-6 and TRBJ2-5, with a tentative D call TRBD2 (6 bases). CDR1 is MNHNY and CDR2 is SVGAGI in the germline V gene (reference sequence). The V end was cut by 8 bases, the J end by 4 bases, with 11 bases between. The CDR3 contains 12 residues. DNA of the CDR3: TGTGCCAGCTCGGAGGGCCTAGAGACCCAGTACTTC. This codes for CASSEGLETQYF.

Turning to this clonotype: The junction departs from germline at one end; a sequencing error may be responsible. The rearrangement joins TRBV7-9 to TRBJ1-5; a possible D gene is TRBD1 (6 bases). The CDR3 runs to 16 residues. Germline loops: CDR1 SEHNR, CDR2 FQNEAQ (reference sequence). CDR3 sequence: CASSYGTPKSNQSQHF. CDR3 sequence (DNA): TGTGCCAGCAGCTACGGGACACCCAAGAGCAATCAGTCCCAGCATTTT.

The sample holds one count of this clonotype. Without the conserved terminal phenylalanine or tryptophan, this CDR3 likely stems from a read error. The V call is TRBV10-1, the J call TRBJ2-7; D unclear. The germline V gene has CDR1 WNHNN and CDR2 SYGVQD (reference sequence). CDR3 length: 14 residues. Deletions cut 0 bases from V and 1 base from J, with 7 bases between. CDR3 sequence: CASSESTGSYEQYS. The CDR3 DNA is TGCGCCAGCAGTGAGTCGACCGGGTCCTACGAGCAGTACTCC.

Only a few counts were recorded for this clonotype. The chain combines TRBV2 with TRBJ2-7, with 8 bases identical to TRBD1. V dropped 8 bases and J dropped 3; count of bases not matched to a gene: 6. Germline V gene lookup returns CDR1 SNHLY and CDR2 FYNNEI. This CDR3 is built from 13 residues. Here the CDR3 reads CASVHRGVYEQYF. In DNA form, the CDR3 reads TGTGCCAGCGTCCACAGGGGGGTCTACGAGCAGTACTTC. The variable domain in full, with the rest retrieved from reference TRBV2 and TRBJ2-7, is EPEVTQTPSHQVTQMGQEVILRCVPISNHLYFYWYRQILGQKVEFLVSFYNNEISEKSEIFDDQFSVERPDGSNFTLKIRSTKLEDSAMYFCASVHRGVYEQYFGPGTRLTVT.

This clonotype occurred many times. The chain has TRBV4-1 and TRBJ1-4; 7 bases map to TRBD1. The trim removed 1 base at V and 6 bases at J, leaving 5 bases unmatched. From germline, CDR1 is MGHRA and CDR2 YSYEKL. This CDR3 comprises 15 residues. CDR3 sequence: CASSQASRGYEKLFF. In DNA, the CDR3 is TGCGCCAGCAGCCAAGCAAGCAGGGGGTATGAAAAACTGTTTTTT.

This clonotype was counted many times. V is TRBV28 and J is TRBJ1-4; perhaps TRBD1 as D (5 bases). This CDR3 comprises 14 residues. V lost 6 bases and J 4 bases, leaving 12 bases between the germline ends. Germline V gives CDR1 MDHEN, CDR2 SYDVKM. CDR3 nucleotides: TGTGCCAGCAGCCTCCGCGGGGGTAATGAAAAACTGTTTTTT. It is translated as CASSLRGGNEKLFF.

This clonotype occurred many times. This chain connects TRBV9 to TRBJ2-5, with 11 bases aligning to TRBD2. The CDR3 totals 15 residues. The V gene's germline CDR1 is SGDLS and CDR2 YYNGEE. The ends lost 3 bases at V and 2 bases at J; junction bases unmatched: 3. The CDR3 protein is CASSAGTSGQETQYF. The CDR3 nucleotides read TGTGCCAGCAGCGCCGGGACTAGCGGACAAGAGACCCAGTACTTC.

At least ten counts were recorded for this clonotype. V gene TRBV28 combines with J gene TRBJ2-7; D assignment may be TRBD1 or TRBD2 (5 bases each). This CDR3 has 14 residues. Trimming shortened V by 6 bases and J by 7 bases, and 19 bases separated the two germline ends. Germline V gene data show CDR1 as MDHEN and CDR2 as SYDVKM. This CDR3 reads CASRPGRIYVEQYF. In DNA, the CDR3 is TGTGCCAGCAGACCGGGACGGATCTACGTGGAGCAGTACTTC.

The chain employs TRBV7-9 and TRBJ2-2; 7 bases map to TRBD2. Trimming took 6 bases from V and 6 from J; bases not matched to a gene: 10. Looked up from germline, CDR1 is SEHNR and CDR2 is FQNEAQ (reference sequence). The CDR3 contains 15 residues. The CDR3 nucleotides read TGTGCCAGCAGGGCTGGACTAGATTGGGCCGGGGAGCTGTTTTTT. Protein product: CASRAGLDWAGELFF.

This clonotype was detected ten times or more. The chain combines TRBV7-6 with TRBJ2-3; D uncertain. This CDR3 is built from 13 residues. Trimming cost V 5 bases and J 4 bases, with 10 bases left between them. Germline V gene lookup returns CDR1 SGHVS and CDR2 FNYEAQ. The CDR3 region is CASSGTSADTQYF. The CDR3 region has the DNA TGTGCCAGCAGCGGTACTTCCGCAGATACGCAGTATTTT.